One sample yielded the 17 T cell receptor beta chains listed below, sequenced in a study of Ad26.COV2.S vaccination and SARS-CoV-2 variants. Treatment: 15 to 20 received Ad26.COV2.S at low or high dose, single or two shots; about 5 received placebo; per-sample allocation not given. The study sampled participants on day 63 after the first vaccine or placebo injection. The data were produced by immunoSEQ multiplex PCR, yet TCRdb's version contains in-frame clones alone and is incomplete. The top ten clones hold roughly 3.6% of a sample with a few hundred thousand clones, roughly 91% of them seen once. This specimen consisted of peripheral blood, obtained in a trial of Ad26.COV2.S vaccine versus placebo. The receptors were gathered from a person aged 18 to 65 who received the Ad26.COV2.S COVID-19 vaccine or a placebo.

This chain connects TRBV4-3 to TRBJ1-2; 10 bases agree with TRBD1. Unmatched junction bases numbered 7, after V lost 0 bases and J lost 6 bases. The CDR3 spans 16 residues. CDR1 and CDR2 (germline): LGHNA, YSLEER. This CDR3 reads CASSQDRGQGGDGYTF. The CDR3 DNA sequence: TGCGCCAGCAGCCAAGACCGAGGACAGGGGGGGGATGGCTACACCTTC.

The chain uses TRBV7-6 and TRBJ2-1; 7 nucleotides line up with TRBD2. CDR3 length: 15 residues. The germline V gene encodes CDR1 SGHVS and CDR2 FNYEAQ. The ends lost 5 bases at V and 3 bases at J; junction bases unmatched: 7. CDR3 sequence reads: CASSLTGGGYNEQFF. The CDR3 region has the DNA TGTGCCAGCAGCCTAACGGGGGGTGGCTACAATGAGCAGTTCTTC.

The chain links TRBV7-3 to TRBJ2-1, with 7 bases matching TRBD1. Unmatched junction bases numbered 14, after V lost 6 bases and J lost 9 bases. Germline V gives CDR1 SGHTA, CDR2 FQGTGA. The CDR3 totals 15 residues. The CDR3 protein is CASSRQGDTTSEQFF. In DNA form, the CDR3 reads TGTGCCAGCAGTCGACAGGGAGACACCACCAGTGAGCAGTTCTTC.

This chain links TRBV21-1 with TRBJ2-2. TRBV21-1 is classified as a pseudogene. This CDR3 region has 11 residues. CDR3 sequence reads: CARENTGELFF. The CDR3 DNA reads as TGTGCCAGGGAGAACACCGGGGAGCTGTTTTTT.

The chain has TRBV11-3 and TRBJ2-7, with 7 bases that match TRBD2. V lost 4 bases and J lost 4; bases outside the gene matches: 7. This CDR3 region has 14 residues. Germline assignment: CDR1 SGHNT and CDR2 YENEEA. The CDR3 region has the DNA TGTGCCAGCAGCTCAAGCGGGGCCGGGTACGAGCAGTACTTC. Translating gives CASSSSGAGYEQYF.

The chain carries TRBV7-9 and TRBJ1-1; D possibly corresponds to TRBD1 (5 bases). This CDR3 comprises 14 residues. Germline V gene lookup returns CDR1 SEHNR and CDR2 FQNEAQ (reference sequence). Trimming stripped 7 bases from V and 4 bases from J, with 16 bases between. The CDR3 is CASIPVGVRTEAFF. CDR3 DNA: TGTGCCAGCATCCCGGTGGGGGTCCGCACTGAAGCTTTCTTT. Based on the CDR3 plus reference TRBV7-9 and TRBJ1-1, the full variable domain is DTGVSQNPRHKITKRGQNVTFRCDPISEHNRLYWYRQTLGQGPEFLTYFQNEAQLEKSRLLSDRFSAERPKGSFSTLEIQRTEQGDSAMYLCASIPVGVRTEAFFGQGTRLTVV.

The rearrangement joins TRBV7-2 to TRBJ2-7, with 13 bases lining up with TRBD2. V shed 6 bases, J shed 5 bases, and the junction held 10 bases outside the gene matches. CDR1 is SGHTA and CDR2 is FQGNSA in the germline V gene. This CDR3 is 16 amino acids long. This CDR3 is CASRPRLAGGRDEQYF. The CDR3 coding sequence is TGTGCCAGCAGACCCAGACTAGCGGGGGGCCGAGACGAGCAGTACTTC.

The chain uses TRBV7-9 and TRBJ2-1; possibly TRBD1 for D (5 bases). The CDR3 is made up of 14 amino acids. V was pared by 1 base and J by 10 bases, with 14 bases between. The V gene's germline CDR1 is SEHNR and CDR2 FQNEAQ (reference sequence). CDR3 nucleotide sequence: TGTGCCAGCAGCTTAGTTGCGGACATCTCAGAGCAGTTCTTC. Amino acid sequence: CASSLVADISEQFF. Drawing the rest from reference TRBV7-9 and TRBJ2-1, the complete variable domain is DTGVSQNPRHKITKRGQNVTFRCDPISEHNRLYWYRQTLGQGPEFLTYFQNEAQLEKSRLLSDRFSAERPKGSFSTLEIQRTEQGDSAMYLCASSLVADISEQFFGPGTRLTVL.

This rearrangement joins TRBV12-3 or TRBV12-4 to TRBJ2-7; D is undetermined. The CDR3 spans 13 residues. V was shortened by 4 bases and J by 7 bases, with 14 bases between the two germline ends. The CDR3 nucleotides read TGTGCCAGCAGTTCGTTTCAATACGAGGAGCAGTACTTC. It translates to CASSSFQYEEQYF.

The CDR3 protein is CASSLPLGEQYF. DNA of the CDR3: TGTGCCAGCAGCCTCCCCCTTGGAGAGCAGTACTTC. The chain recombines TRBV3-1 (or the pseudogene TRBV3-2) with TRBJ2-7; D gene unclear. Germline CDR1 and CDR2: LGHDT and YNNKEL (reference sequence). This CDR3 region has 12 residues. V dropped 4 bases and J dropped 7 bases, with 11 bases sitting between them.

In this sample, this clone turned up once. The chain joins TRBV19 to TRBJ2-7; TRBD1 or TRBD2 may be the D gene (5 bases each). V lost 7 bases to trimming and J lost 1 base, with 17 bases between them. There are 15 residues in the CDR3. Per the germline V gene, CDR1 is LNHDA and CDR2 is SQIVND (reference sequence). The CDR3 DNA reads as TGTGCCAGTACCACTCAGGGTGGCGGGTCCTACGAGCAGTACTTC. This encodes CASTTQGGGSYEQYF.

As to this clone: The identical CDR3 is also encoded by other nucleotide sequences in the sample. The rearrangement links TRBV5-4 to TRBJ1-3; D possibly corresponds to TRBD1 (5 bases). Trimming removed 0 bases from V and 4 bases from J, with 8 bases in between. Germline lookup yields CDR1 SGHNT and CDR2 YYREEE (reference sequence). The CDR3 length is 14 residues. This CDR3 is CASSLAGSGNTIYF. The DNA of the CDR3 is TGTGCCAGCAGCTTGGCAGGGTCAGGAAACACCATATATTTT.

As to this clone: Distinct nucleotide sequences in the sample also encode this CDR3. J is TRBJ1-5 and V is TRBV5-6, with D unresolved. From germline, CDR1 is SGHDT and CDR2 YYEEEE. Trimming removed 1 base from V and 4 bases from J, with 3 bases in between. This CDR3 region has 12 residues. The CDR3 here is CASSLPNQPQHF. DNA for the CDR3: TGTGCCAGCAGCTTGCCAAATCAGCCCCAGCATTTT.

The J gene is TRBJ2-5, the V gene TRBV4-1; D uncertain. The CDR3 consists of 16 residues. The germline V and J ends were trimmed by 5 bases and 5 bases, with 21 bases remaining between them. Germline V gene data show CDR1 as MGHRA and CDR2 as YSYEKL. The CDR3 nucleotides read TGCGCCAGCAGCACCCCCCGCGCATCCACTCAGGAGACCCAGTACTTC. Protein: CASSTPRASTQETQYF.

This clone was observed a few times. J is TRBJ1-6 and V is TRBV5-4; 8 positions agree with TRBD1. This CDR3 region has 17 residues. Germline V gene lookup returns CDR1 SGHNT and CDR2 YYREEE (reference sequence). The trim removed 9 bases at V and 9 bases at J, leaving 20 bases unmatched. In nucleotides, the CDR3 is TGTGCCACGGGACAAGGGGGGCCTCAGGGGGCTCTTTCACCCCTCCACTTT. Translation gives CATGQGGPQGALSPLHF. Full variable domain (missing parts from reference TRBV5-4 and TRBJ1-6): ETGVTQSPTHLIKTRGQQVTLRCSSQSGHNTVSWYQQALGQGPQFIFQYYREEENGRGNFPPRFSGLQFPNYSSELNVNALELDDSALYLCATGQGGPQGALSPLHFGNGTRLTVT.

The chain uses TRBV15 and TRBJ1-1; no clear D. The CDR3 is 12 residues long. CDR1 and CDR2 (germline): LNHNV, YYDKDF (reference sequence). V lost 8 bases, J lost 5 bases, and 12 bases lay in between. CDR3 sequence reads: CATGSPGTEAFF. CDR3 nucleotides: TGTGCCACCGGATCACCGGGGACTGAAGCTTTCTTT.

V gene TRBV5-1 combines with J gene TRBJ2-1, with D perhaps TRBD2 (6 bases). V shed 5 bases and J shed 0 bases, with 12 bases lying between them. Germline CDR1 SGHRS, CDR2 YFSETQ. The CDR3 covers 15 residues. CDR3 sequence: CASSFSGSSYNEQFF. The DNA of the CDR3 is TGCGCCAGCAGTTTTAGCGGCAGCTCCTACAATGAGCAGTTCTTC.